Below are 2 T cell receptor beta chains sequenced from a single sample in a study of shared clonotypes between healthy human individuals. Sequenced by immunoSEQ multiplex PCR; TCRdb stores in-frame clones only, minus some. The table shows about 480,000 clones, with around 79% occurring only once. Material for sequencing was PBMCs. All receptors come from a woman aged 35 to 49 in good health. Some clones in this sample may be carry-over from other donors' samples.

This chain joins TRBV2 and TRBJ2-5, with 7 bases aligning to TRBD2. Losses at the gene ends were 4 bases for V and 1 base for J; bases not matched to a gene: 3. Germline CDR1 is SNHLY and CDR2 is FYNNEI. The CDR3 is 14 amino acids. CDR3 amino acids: CASSVLARQETQYF. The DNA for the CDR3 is TGTGCCAGCAGTGTACTAGCGCGCCAAGAGACCCAGTACTTC.

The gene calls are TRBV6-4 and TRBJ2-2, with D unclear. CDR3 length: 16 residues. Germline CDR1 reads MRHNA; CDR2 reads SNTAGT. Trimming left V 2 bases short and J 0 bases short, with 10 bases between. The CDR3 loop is CASSDPASANTGELFF. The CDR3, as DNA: TGTGCCAGCAGTGACCCTGCTTCCGCGAACACCGGGGAGCTGTTTTTT.